This paragraph reports one TCR beta chain. Its antigen remains unknown. This specimen belongs to a study of cytomegalovirus exposure and HLA in healthy donors. Some clones are missing from TCRdb's copy, which holds only in-frame ones; the method was immunoSEQ multiplex PCR. The sample has about 67,000 clones, less than 95% seen once. Study outcomes and limitations: Among TCR sequences, most were rare, though some public TCRs appeared in many donors.

This sequence originates from a young woman in good health and CMV-seronegative. Input material: PBMCs.

The CDR3 spells CASTQGTVNSPLHF. CDR3 nucleotide sequence: TGTGCCAGCACCCAAGGGACAGTTAATTCACCCCTCCACTTT. The chain joins TRBV28 to TRBJ1-6, with 7 nucleotides matching TRBD1. This CDR3 contains 14 residues. Germline trimming cut 7 bases from V and 6 bases from J; bases unmatched to any gene: 6. The germline CDR1 and CDR2 sequences are MDHEN and SYDVKM.